This record looks at one T cell receptor (beta chain) sequence and its context. The junction had 10 bases not matched to a gene; V was cut back by 6 bases and J by 6 bases. The CDR3 extends over 15 amino acids. The germline V gene has CDR1 SGHAT and CDR2 FQDESV (reference sequence). The record originates from a study of T cells in Graves' hyperthyroidism and ophthalmopathy. Amplified TCR beta CDR3 regions derived from RNA transcripts. In the first-round RT-PCR of the TCR CDR3, the HTBI primer set was used. TCRdb redid the calling of the multiplex PCR reads with MiXCR, one entry per CDR3 protein. The sample lists about 300,000 distinct CDR3 sequences; approximately 19% were seen once.

The sequenced sample consisted of blood. The J gene is TRBJ2-1, the V gene TRBV11-1; 8 positions agree with TRBD1. This TCR was sampled from a middle-aged man with Graves' ophthalmopathy. CDR3 sequence reads: CASSIGQGVLNEQFF. CDR3 bases: TGTGCCAGCAGTATAGGACAGGGAGTCCTCAATGAGCAGTTCTTC.